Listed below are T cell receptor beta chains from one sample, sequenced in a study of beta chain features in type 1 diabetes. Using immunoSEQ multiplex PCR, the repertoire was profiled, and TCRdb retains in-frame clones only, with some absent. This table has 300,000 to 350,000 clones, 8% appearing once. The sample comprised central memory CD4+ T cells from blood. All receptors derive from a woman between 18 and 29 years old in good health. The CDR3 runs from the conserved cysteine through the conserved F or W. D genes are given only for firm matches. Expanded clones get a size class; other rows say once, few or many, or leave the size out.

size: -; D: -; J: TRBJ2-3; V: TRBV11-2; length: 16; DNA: TGTGCCAGCAGCTTAGCTGGGGCTACGACGGCGAATACGCAGTATTTT; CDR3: CASSLAGATTANTQYF
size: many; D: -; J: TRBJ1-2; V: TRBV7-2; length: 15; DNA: TGTGCCAGCAGCGCAAAAGGGGGATCGGTGGAAGGCTACACCTTC; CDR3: CASSAKGGSVEGYTF
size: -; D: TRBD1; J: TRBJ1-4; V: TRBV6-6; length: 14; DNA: TGTGCCAGCAGCTACGGGGACAGGGGTGAAAAACTGTTTTTT; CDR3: CASSYGDRGEKLFF
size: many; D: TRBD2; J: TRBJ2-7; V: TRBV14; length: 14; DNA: TGTGCCAGCAGCTATCTAGCGGGAGGATACGAGCAGTACTTC; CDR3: CASSYLAGGYEQYF
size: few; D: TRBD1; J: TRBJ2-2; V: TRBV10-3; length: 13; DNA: TGTGCCATCAGTACAGGGGCAGCCGGGGAGCTGTTTTTT; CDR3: CAISTGAAGELFF
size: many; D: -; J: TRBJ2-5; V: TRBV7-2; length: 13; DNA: TGTGCCAGCAGCTCCCAGGGGTGGGAGACCCAGTACTTC; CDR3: CASSSQGWETQYF
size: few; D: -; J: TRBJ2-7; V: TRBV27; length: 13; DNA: TGTGCCAGCAGTTTTCGGAGTCCCTACGAGCAGTACTTC; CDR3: CASSFRSPYEQYF
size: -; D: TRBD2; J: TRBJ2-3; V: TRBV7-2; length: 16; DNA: TGTGCCAGCAGCTTAGCGGCTAGCGGGGCGGCAGATACGCAGTATTTT; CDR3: CASSLAASGAADTQYF
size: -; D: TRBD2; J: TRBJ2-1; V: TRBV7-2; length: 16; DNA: TGTGCCAGCAGCTCGCGGCGGGCGGGAGGGAACAATGAGCAGTTCTTC; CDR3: CASSSRRAGGNNEQFF
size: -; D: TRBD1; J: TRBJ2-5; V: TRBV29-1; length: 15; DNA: TGCAGCGTTGGGCACCGGACAGGGGGCGCGGAGACCCAGTACTTC; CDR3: CSVGHRTGGAETQYF
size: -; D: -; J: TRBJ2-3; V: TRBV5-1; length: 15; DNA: TGCGCCAGCAGCTTTGATCCTAGCGGCACAGATACGCAGTATTTT; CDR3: CASSFDPSGTDTQYF
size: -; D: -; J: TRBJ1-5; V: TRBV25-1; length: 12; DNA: TGTGCCAGCAGTGTCAGCAATCAGCCCCAGCATTTT; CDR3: CASSVSNQPQHF
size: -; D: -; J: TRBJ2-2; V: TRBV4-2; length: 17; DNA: TGTGCCAGCAGCCGTTTGAATGAACGGGGTATATCCGGGGAGCTGTTTTTT; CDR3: CASSRLNERGISGELFF
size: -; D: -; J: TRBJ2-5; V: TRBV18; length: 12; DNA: TGTGCCAGCTCACGGCTCCAAGAGACCCAGTACTTC; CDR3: CASSRLQETQYF
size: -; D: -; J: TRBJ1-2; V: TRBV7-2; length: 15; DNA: TGTGCCAGCAGCTCCGACGCCGGGACCCGCTATGGCTACACCTTC; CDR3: CASSSDAGTRYGYTF
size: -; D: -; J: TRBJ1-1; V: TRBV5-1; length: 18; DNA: TGCGCCAGCAGCTTGATTTGGACCGCAGGCCGGGGTGCCACTGAAGCTTTCTTT; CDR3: CASSLIWTAGRGATEAFF
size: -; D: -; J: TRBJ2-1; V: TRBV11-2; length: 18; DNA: TGTGCCAGCAGCTCCCGCGTTATTTCCGGGACTTCTTACAATGAGCAGTTCTTC; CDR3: CASSSRVISGTSYNEQFF
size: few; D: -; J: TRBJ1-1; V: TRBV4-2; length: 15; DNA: TGTGCCAGCAGCCACGCCATGGTGTTAGGCACTGAAGCTTTCTTT; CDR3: CASSHAMVLGTEAFF
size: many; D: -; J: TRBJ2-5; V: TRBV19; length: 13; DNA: TGTGCCAGTAGTCGGGGGCAGAGGGAGACCCAGTACTTC; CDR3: CASSRGQRETQYF
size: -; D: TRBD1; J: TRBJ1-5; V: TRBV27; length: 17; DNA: TGTGCCAGCAGTGACCGGGACAGGGGACTTAGCAATCAGCCCCAGCATTTT; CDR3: CASSDRDRGLSNQPQHF
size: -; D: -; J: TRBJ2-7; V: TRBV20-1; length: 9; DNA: TGCAGTGTAGGGCAGAAGCAGTACTTC; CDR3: CSVGQKQYF
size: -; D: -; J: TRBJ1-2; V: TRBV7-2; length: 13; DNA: TGTGCCAGCAGCTCCCGGAGGGAATGGGGCTACACCTTC; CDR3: CASSSRREWGYTF
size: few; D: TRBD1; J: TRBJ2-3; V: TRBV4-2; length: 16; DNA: TGTGCCAGCAGCCAAGAGGCGCAGGGGGCCTTGGTTACGCAGTATTTT; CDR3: CASSQEAQGALVTQYF
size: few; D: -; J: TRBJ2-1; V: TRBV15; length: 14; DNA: TGTGCCACCAGAGCCCGGGAGTTGCAAGATGAGCAGTTCTTC; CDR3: CATRARELQDEQFF
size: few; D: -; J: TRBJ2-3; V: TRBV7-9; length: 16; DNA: TGTGCCAGCAGCCGGGAAATAAGAAGTAGGACAGATACGCAGTATTTT; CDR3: CASSREIRSRTDTQYF
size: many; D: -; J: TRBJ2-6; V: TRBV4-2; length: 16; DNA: TGTGCCAGCAGCCAAGTCACATTATCTGGGGCCAACGTCCTGACTTTC; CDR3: CASSQVTLSGANVLTF
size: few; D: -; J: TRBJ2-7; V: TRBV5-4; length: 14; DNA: TGTGCCAGCAGCTTGGCCGCCGGAGCCTACGAGCAGTACTTC; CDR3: CASSLAAGAYEQYF
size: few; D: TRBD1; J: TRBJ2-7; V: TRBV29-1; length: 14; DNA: TGCAGCGTTGTGCGGGACAGGGACCTCTACGAGCAGTACTTC; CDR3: CSVVRDRDLYEQYF
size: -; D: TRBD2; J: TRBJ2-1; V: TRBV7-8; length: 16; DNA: TGTGCCAGCAGCTTAGTTCTAGCGGGCTTCCTAGGGGAGCAGTTCTTC; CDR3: CASSLVLAGFLGEQFF
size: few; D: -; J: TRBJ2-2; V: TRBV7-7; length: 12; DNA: TGTGCTAGCAGCCACAGAAGCGGGGAGCTGTTTTTT; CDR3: CASSHRSGELFF
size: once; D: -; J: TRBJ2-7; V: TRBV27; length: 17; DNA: TGTGCCAGCAGTTTATCAGCCCGACAGGGTCGGACTAGAGAGCAGTACTTC; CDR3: CASSLSARQGRTREQYF
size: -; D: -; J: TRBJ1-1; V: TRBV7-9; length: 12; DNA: TGTGCCAGCAGCTTAGACGACACTGAAGCTTTCTTT; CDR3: CASSLDDTEAFF
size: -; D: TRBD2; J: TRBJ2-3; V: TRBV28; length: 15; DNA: TGTGCCACCCATGGGCGGGAGTTAGGAACAGATACGCAGTATTTT; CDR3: CATHGRELGTDTQYF
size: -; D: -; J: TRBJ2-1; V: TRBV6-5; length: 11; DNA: TGTGCCAGCAACGACCAGAATGAGCAGTTCTTC; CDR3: CASNDQNEQFF
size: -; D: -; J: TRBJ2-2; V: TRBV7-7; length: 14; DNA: TGTGCTAGCAGCCCAGGGTTGCGGGCCGGGGAGCTGTTTTTT; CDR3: CASSPGLRAGELFF
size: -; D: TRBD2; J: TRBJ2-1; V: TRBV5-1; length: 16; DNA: TGCGCCAGCAGCCCGACTAGCGGGAGGTTGGTGAATGAGCAGTTCTTC; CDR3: CASSPTSGRLVNEQFF
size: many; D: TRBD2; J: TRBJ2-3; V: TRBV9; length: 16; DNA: TGTGCCAGCAGCGTAGTTACTAGCGGTGGCACAGATACGCAGTATTTT; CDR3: CASSVVTSGGTDTQYF
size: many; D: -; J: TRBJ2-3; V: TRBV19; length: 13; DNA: TGTGCCAGTAGTGTAGGGGCGTCGGATACGCAGTATTTT; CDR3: CASSVGASDTQYF
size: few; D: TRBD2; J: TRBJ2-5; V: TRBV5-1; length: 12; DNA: TGCGCCAGCACCGGGACTAGGGGGACCCAGTACTTC; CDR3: CASTGTRGTQYF
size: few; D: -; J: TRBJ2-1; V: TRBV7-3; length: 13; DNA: TGTGCCAGCAGCCAAGGCATCTACAATGAGCAGTTCTTC; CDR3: CASSQGIYNEQFF
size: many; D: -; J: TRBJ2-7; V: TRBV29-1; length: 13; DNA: TGCAGCGTTGCATGGGGAGTCGCCTACGAGCAGTACTTC; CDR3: CSVAWGVAYEQYF
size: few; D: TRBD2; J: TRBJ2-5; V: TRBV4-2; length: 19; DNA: TGTGCCAGCAGCCAAGTTCATTCTAGCGGGAGTATCGGCCAAGAGACCCAGTACTTC; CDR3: CASSQVHSSGSIGQETQYF
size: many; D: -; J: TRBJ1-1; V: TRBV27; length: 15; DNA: TGTGCCAGCAGTGATGGGGAACAGGCCCTAAAGAGCGCTTTCTTT; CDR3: CASSDGEQALKSAFF
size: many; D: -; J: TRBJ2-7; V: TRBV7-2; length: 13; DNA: TGTGCCAGCAGCCAAATTCTCACCTACGAGCAGTACTTC; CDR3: CASSQILTYEQYF
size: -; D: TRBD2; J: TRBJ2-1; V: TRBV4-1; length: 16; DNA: TGCGCCAGCAGCCAAAGCCCTAGCGGAGGGGCCCATGAGCAGTTCTTC; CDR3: CASSQSPSGGAHEQFF
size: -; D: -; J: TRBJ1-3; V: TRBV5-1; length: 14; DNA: TGCGCCAGCAGCCTTGGGGCACCCGGAAACACCATATATTTT; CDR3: CASSLGAPGNTIYF
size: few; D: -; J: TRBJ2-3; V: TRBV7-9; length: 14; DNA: TGTGCCAGCAGCTTAGTTCCGCGGCCAGATACGCAGTATTTT; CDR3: CASSLVPRPDTQYF
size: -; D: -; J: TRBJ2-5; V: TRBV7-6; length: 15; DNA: TGTGCCAGCAGCTTAGTGGAGGGAGGCTTGGAGACCCAGTACTTC; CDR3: CASSLVEGGLETQYF
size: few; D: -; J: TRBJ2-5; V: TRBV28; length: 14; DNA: TGTGCCAGCACTGGGGGAGTTCGCGGTGAGACCCAGTACTTC; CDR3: CASTGGVRGETQYF
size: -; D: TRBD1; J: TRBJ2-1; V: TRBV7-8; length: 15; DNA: TGTGCCAGCAGCTCCCGGGACAGGGGATCGAATGAGCAGTTCTTC; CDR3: CASSSRDRGSNEQFF
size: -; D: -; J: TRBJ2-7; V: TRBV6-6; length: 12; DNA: TGTGCCAGCAGTCAAGGGGGGAGCGAGCAGTACTTC; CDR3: CASSQGGSEQYF
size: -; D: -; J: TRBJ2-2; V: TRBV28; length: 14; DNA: TGTGCCAGCAGTCCCGCCCAGGGTTTCGGGGAGCTGTTTTTT; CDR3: CASSPAQGFGELFF
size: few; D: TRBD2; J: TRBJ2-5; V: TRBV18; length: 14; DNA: TGTGCCAGCTCAATCCAAGCTAGCGGGGAGACCCAGTACTTC; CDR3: CASSIQASGETQYF
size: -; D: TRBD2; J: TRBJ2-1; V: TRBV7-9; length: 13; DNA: TGTGCCAGCAGCCTCGGGACTAGGAATGAGCAGTTCTTC; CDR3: CASSLGTRNEQFF
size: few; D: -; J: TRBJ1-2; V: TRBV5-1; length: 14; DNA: TGCGCCAGCAGCTTGGACAGAACTAACTATGGCTACACCTTC; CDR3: CASSLDRTNYGYTF
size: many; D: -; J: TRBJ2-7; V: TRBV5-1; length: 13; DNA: TGCGCCAGCAGCTTGGTTGCGGATTACGAGCAGTACTTC; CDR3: CASSLVADYEQYF
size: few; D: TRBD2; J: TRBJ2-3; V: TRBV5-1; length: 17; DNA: TGCGCCAGCAGCACGCGGAGCACTAGCGAGAACACAGATACGCAGTATTTT; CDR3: CASSTRSTSENTDTQYF
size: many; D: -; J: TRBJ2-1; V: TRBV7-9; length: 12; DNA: TGTGCCAGCAGCTTAGTCAGCAATGAGCAGTTCTTC; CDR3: CASSLVSNEQFF
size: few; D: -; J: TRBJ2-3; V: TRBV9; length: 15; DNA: TGTGCCAGCAGCGTAAGTCCCCTGGACACAGATACGCAGTATTTT; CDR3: CASSVSPLDTDTQYF
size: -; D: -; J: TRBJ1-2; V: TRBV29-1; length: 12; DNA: TGCAGCGTGGAGGGACCAGGGAATGGCTACACCTTC; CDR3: CSVEGPGNGYTF